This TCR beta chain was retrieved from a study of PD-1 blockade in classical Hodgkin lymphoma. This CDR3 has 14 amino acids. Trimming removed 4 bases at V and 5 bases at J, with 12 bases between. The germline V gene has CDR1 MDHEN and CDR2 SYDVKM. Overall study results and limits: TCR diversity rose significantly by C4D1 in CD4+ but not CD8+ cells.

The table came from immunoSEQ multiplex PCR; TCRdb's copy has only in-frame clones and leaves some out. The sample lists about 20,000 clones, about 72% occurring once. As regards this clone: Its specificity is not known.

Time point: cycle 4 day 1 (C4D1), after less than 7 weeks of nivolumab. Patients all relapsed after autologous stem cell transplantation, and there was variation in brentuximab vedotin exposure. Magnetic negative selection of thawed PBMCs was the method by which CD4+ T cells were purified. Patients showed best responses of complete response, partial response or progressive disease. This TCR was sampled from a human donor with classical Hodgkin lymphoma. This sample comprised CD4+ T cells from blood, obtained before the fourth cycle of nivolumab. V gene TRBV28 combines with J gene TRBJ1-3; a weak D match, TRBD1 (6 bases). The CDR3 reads CASSSPGGRNTIYF. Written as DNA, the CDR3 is TGTGCCAGCAGTTCACCTGGGGGCCGAAACACCATATATTTT.